The count of the clone carrying this T cell receptor beta chain is one. This record comes from a study of blood T cell repertoires in COVID-19. Looking at the study overall: The origin of the acute and convalescent COVID-19 samples was the United States, Italy and Spain. T cells, B-cell-depleted T cells, or PBMCs supplied cDNA or gDNA.

As originally analysed: Reference gene primer amplification yielded estimated nucleated cell counts. Clones were sequenced by immunoSEQ multiplex PCR, and TCRdb holds only the in-frame ones, with some missing. Clone size and the V and J calls come from that table; the DNA yielded D and trimming. This sample has roughly 290,000 clones; about 85% occur once, and the top ten carry around 4.5%. This CDR3 comprises 15 residues. The ends lost 6 bases at V and 3 bases at J; junction bases unmatched: 6. CDR1 and CDR2 from the germline V gene are LNHDA and SQIVND (reference sequence). This chain uses TRBV19 with TRBJ1-5; TRBD1 agrees at 9 bases. Sequencing input: peripheral blood. This receptor was obtained from a woman aged 50 to 60 with active or convalescent COVID-19. The CDR3 nucleotides read TGTGCCAGTAGACAGGACAGGGGATACAATCAGCCCCAGCATTTT. Translated: CASRQDRGYNQPQHF.